A selection of T cell receptor beta chains follows, all from one sample in a study of T cells in Graves' hyperthyroidism and ophthalmopathy. MiXCR was run by TCRdb on the multiplex PCR reads, yielding one entry per CDR3 protein. The repertoire includes fewer than 350,000 distinct CDR3 sequences, over 20% of them detected once, and 50% sits in the top ten. Sequencing was done on a sample of blood. The receptor set was obtained from a woman aged 45-65 years with Graves' hyperthyroidism. Both conserved end residues are part of each CDR3. D genes are given only for firm matches. Size tells how often a clone was seen (once, few, many) or the class of an expanded clone, and some rows leave it out.

j_gene	d_gene	abundance	v_gene	len	CDR3aa	CDR3nt
TRBJ2-7	NA	NA	TRBV28	15	CASSFTGGRSYEQYF	TGTGCCAGCAGTTTTACGGGCGGACGGTCCTACGAGCAGTACTTC
TRBJ2-5	NA	NA	TRBV5-1	15	CASSLSWQGQETQYF	TGCGCCAGCAGCTTGAGTTGGCAGGGGCAAGAGACCCAGTACTTC
TRBJ2-7	TRBD2	NA	TRBV3-1	16	CASSRGLAGNPYEQYF	TGTGCCAGCAGCCGCGGACTAGCGGGAAACCCCTACGAGCAGTACTTC
TRBJ2-5	TRBD2	many	TRBV7-3	15	CASSAGLAGQETQYF	TGTGCCAGCAGCGCAGGACTAGCGGGGCAAGAGACCCAGTACTTC
TRBJ2-7	NA	few	TRBV27	12	CASSHGGYEQYF	TGTGCCAGCAGCCACGGGGGTTACGAGCAGTACTTC
TRBJ1-2	TRBD1	NA	TRBV6-4	14	CAITTGGNNYGYTF	TGTGCCATTACCACAGGGGGCAACAACTATGGCTACACCTTC
TRBJ2-3	NA	many	TRBV20-1	16	CSARPLMGALADTQYF	TGCAGTGCTAGACCCCTAATGGGGGCTCTGGCAGATACGCAGTATTTT
TRBJ1-5	NA	many	TRBV6-1	14	CASSPVYSNQPQHF	TGTGCCAGCAGTCCGGTTTATAGCAATCAGCCCCAGCATTTT
TRBJ2-3	NA	few	TRBV10-3	12	CAITDSTDAQYF	TGTGCCATCACCGACAGCACAGATGCGCAGTATTTT
TRBJ1-5	NA	NA	TRBV2	16	CASSDPGAYSNQPQHF	TGTGCCAGCAGCGACCCAGGGGCCTATAGCAATCAGCCCCAGCATTTT
TRBJ1-5	NA	NA	TRBV27	14	CASSAQGGGQPQHF	TGTGCCAGCAGTGCACAGGGAGGAGGACAGCCCCAGCATTTT
TRBJ2-2	TRBD2	few	TRBV7-9	16	CASSSSLAGGPGELFF	TGTGCCAGCAGCTCCAGTTTAGCGGGAGGGCCCGGGGAGCTGTTTTTT
TRBJ1-1	NA	many	TRBV27	15	CASSLNGLSNTEAFF	TGTGCCAGCAGTTTAAACGGACTCTCGAACACTGAAGCTTTCTTT
TRBJ2-7	NA	many	TRBV2	14	CASTRTLSKGEQYF	TGTGCCAGCACCCGGACACTTTCGAAGGGCGAGCAGTACTTC
TRBJ1-1	NA	many	TRBV5-1	15	CASSFSAGTNTEAFF	TGCGCCAGCAGCTTTTCGGCAGGAACCAACACTGAAGCTTTCTTT
TRBJ2-2	TRBD1	few	TRBV24-1	15	CATSGNRGITGELFF	TGTGCCACCAGTGGGAACAGGGGGATCACCGGGGAGCTGTTTTTT
TRBJ2-1	NA	few	TRBV7-9	12	CASSLSQSEQFF	TGTGCCAGCAGCTTAAGTCAGTCTGAGCAGTTCTTC
TRBJ1-1	NA	many	TRBV18	14	CASSPAGMGTEAFF	TGTGCCAGCTCACCAGCAGGGATGGGGACTGAAGCTTTCTTT
TRBJ1-4	NA	few	TRBV28	15	CASTTPGQGGEKLFF	TGTGCCAGCACGACCCCGGGCCAGGGAGGAGAAAAACTGTTTTTT
TRBJ2-7	NA	many	TRBV10-3	14	CAISDRDRDYEQYF	TGTGCCATCAGCGACCGGGACCGAGATTACGAGCAGTACTTC
TRBJ2-7	NA	many	TRBV7-9	12	CASSYGASEQYF	TGTGCCAGCAGCTACGGGGCTAGCGAGCAGTACTTC
TRBJ2-6	NA	NA	TRBV5-1	18	CASSLDVGRKAGANVLTF	TGCGCCAGCAGCTTGGATGTTGGCAGGAAGGCTGGGGCCAACGTCCTGACTTTC
TRBJ1-2	NA	NA	TRBV5-6	16	CASSSERSQTIYGYTF	TGTGCCAGCAGCTCGGAGAGGAGTCAGACCATCTATGGCTACACCTTC
TRBJ1-2	NA	NA	TRBV29-1	13	CSVESPPLNGYTF	TGCAGCGTTGAATCGCCTCCTCTGAATGGCTACACCTTC
TRBJ1-1	NA	many	TRBV28	13	CASRGSGNAEAFF	TGTGCCAGCAGGGGGTCAGGGAATGCTGAAGCTTTCTTT
TRBJ2-3	TRBD1	few	TRBV7-9	14	CASSTTGPTDTQYF	TGTGCCAGCAGCACGACAGGGCCCACAGATACGCAGTATTTT
TRBJ2-2	TRBD2	many	TRBV7-6	15	CASSPSGRENGELFF	TGTGCCAGCAGCCCGAGCGGGAGAGAGAACGGGGAGCTGTTTTTT
TRBJ2-3	NA	few	TRBV20-1	14	CSARRTGGTDTQYF	TGCAGTGCTAGGAGGACTGGGGGTACAGATACGCAGTATTTT
TRBJ1-1	TRBD1	few	TRBV27	12	CASKRQGTEAFF	TGTGCCAGCAAAAGACAGGGCACTGAAGCTTTCTTT
TRBJ2-6	NA	many	TRBV6-1	15	CASRDRPSGANVLTF	TGTGCCAGCAGGGACAGACCCTCTGGGGCCAACGTCCTGACTTTC
TRBJ1-5	NA	many	TRBV19	14	CASSMMGNNQPQHF	TGTGCCAGTAGTATGATGGGGAACAATCAGCCCCAGCATTTT
TRBJ1-6	NA	many	TRBV11-2	16	CASSLHRSSYNSPLHF	TGTGCCAGCAGCTTACACAGGAGCTCCTATAATTCACCCCTCCACTTT
TRBJ2-7	NA	many	TRBV20-1	15	CSARGGLRDVFEQYF	TGCAGTGCTAGAGGAGGACTGAGGGACGTCTTCGAGCAGTACTTC
TRBJ2-5	TRBD1	many	TRBV18	15	CASSTLGQGKETQYF	TGTGCCAGCTCAACACTGGGACAGGGGAAAGAGACCCAGTACTTC
TRBJ2-1	TRBD2	many	TRBV7-8	15	CASSGTSGNYNEQFF	TGTGCCAGCAGCGGCACTAGCGGGAATTACAATGAGCAGTTCTTC
TRBJ2-1	NA	many	TRBV29-1	8	CTVDEQFF	TGCACCGTGGATGAGCAGTTCTTC
TRBJ2-3	TRBD2	many	TRBV20-1	15	CSATALAGDADTQYF	TGCAGTGCTACTGCACTAGCGGGGGACGCAGATACGCAGTATTTT
TRBJ2-7	TRBD1	many	TRBV6-2/TRBV6-3	15	CASGLGPGGSYEQYF	TGTGCCAGCGGCCTTGGCCCAGGGGGATCCTACGAGCAGTACTTC
TRBJ1-4	NA	few	TRBV7-9	14	CASSFNSQVEKLFF	TGTGCCAGCAGCTTTAACTCCCAGGTGGAAAAACTGTTTTTT
TRBJ2-3	TRBD2	NA	TRBV2	16	CASSRTSGGGTDTQYF	TGTGCCAGCAGCAGGACTAGCGGGGGAGGCACAGATACGCAGTATTTT
TRBJ1-2	TRBD1	many	TRBV6-5	16	CASSYSKGQGFNGYTF	TGTGCCAGCAGTTACTCGAAGGGACAGGGGTTCAATGGCTACACCTTC